This T cell receptor beta chain was identified during a study of blood T cell repertoires in COVID-19. The germline CDR1 and CDR2 sequences are MRHNA and SNTAGT. This CDR3 is 15 amino acids long. The junction had 6 bases not matched to a gene; V was cut back by 2 bases and J by 4 bases. Per the original data handling: Amplification with reference gene primers provided the estimates of nucleated cell counts. Repertoires were generated with immunoSEQ multiplex PCR, while TCRdb's copy carries only in-frame clones and drops some. V, J and clone size are those of that table, while D and trimming were read from the DNA. The sample lists about 370,000 clones; 75% to 90% were seen once.

The receptor was isolated from a man between 18 and 29 years old who had recovered from COVID-19. The sequenced sample was PBMCs or T cells enriched from blood (not recorded which). V and J are TRBV6-4 and TRBJ2-3; 7 bases agree with TRBD2. CDR3 nucleotide sequence: TGTGCCAGCAGTGACGGGGCGGGAGTAGCAGATACGCAGTATTTT. Its translation is CASSDGAGVADTQYF.